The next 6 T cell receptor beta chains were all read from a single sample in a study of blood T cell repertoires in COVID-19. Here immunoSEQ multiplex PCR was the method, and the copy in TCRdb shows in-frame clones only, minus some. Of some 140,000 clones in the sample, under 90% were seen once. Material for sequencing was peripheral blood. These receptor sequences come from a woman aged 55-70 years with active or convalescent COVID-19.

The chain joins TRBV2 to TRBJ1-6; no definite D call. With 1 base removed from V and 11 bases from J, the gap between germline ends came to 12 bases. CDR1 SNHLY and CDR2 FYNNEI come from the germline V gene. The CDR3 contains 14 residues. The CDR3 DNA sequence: TGTGCCAGCAGTGAAGAACAGTTCCCGGCACCCCTCCACTTT. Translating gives CASSEEQFPAPLHF. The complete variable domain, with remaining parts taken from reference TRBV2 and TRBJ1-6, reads EPEVTQTPSHQVTQMGQEVILRCVPISNHLYFYWYRQILGQKVEFLVSFYNNEISEKSEIFDDQFSVERPDGSNFTLKIRSTKLEDSAMYFCASSEEQFPAPLHFGNGTRLTVT.

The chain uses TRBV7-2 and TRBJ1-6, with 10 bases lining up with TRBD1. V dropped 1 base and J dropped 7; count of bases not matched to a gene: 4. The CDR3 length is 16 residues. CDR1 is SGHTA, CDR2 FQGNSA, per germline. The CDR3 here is CASSLGTGGRNSPLHF. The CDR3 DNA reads TGTGCCAGCAGCTTAGGGACAGGGGGTCGGAATTCACCCCTCCACTTT.

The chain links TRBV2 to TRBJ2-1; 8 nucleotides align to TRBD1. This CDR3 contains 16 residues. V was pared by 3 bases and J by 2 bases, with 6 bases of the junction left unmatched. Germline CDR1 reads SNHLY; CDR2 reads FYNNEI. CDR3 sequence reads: CASSDYSGGPYNEQFF. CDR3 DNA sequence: TGTGCCAGCAGTGATTATTCAGGGGGCCCCTACAATGAGCAGTTCTTC.

The CDR3, as DNA: TGCGCCAGCAGCCAAGAGGCGGGGGAAGATACGCAGTATTTT. It translates to CASSQEAGEDTQYF. The chain is built from TRBV4-3 and TRBJ2-3; 7 nucleotides agree with TRBD2. The V gene's germline CDR1 is LGHNA and CDR2 YSLEER. V was clipped by 0 bases and J by 5 bases; unmatched bases: 2. This CDR3 region has 14 residues.

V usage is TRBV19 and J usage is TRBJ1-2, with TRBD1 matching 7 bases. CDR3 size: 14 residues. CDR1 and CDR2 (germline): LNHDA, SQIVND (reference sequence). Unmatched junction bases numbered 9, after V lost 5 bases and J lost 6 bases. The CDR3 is CASSRPGTVDGYTF. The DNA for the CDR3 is TGTGCCAGTAGTCGACCCGGGACAGTCGATGGCTACACCTTC.

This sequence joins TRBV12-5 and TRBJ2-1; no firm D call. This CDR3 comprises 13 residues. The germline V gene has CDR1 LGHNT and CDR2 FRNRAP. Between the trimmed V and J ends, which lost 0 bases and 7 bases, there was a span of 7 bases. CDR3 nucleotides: TGTGCTAGTGGTTTGGTATGGCGGAATGAGCAGTTCTTC. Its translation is CASGLVWRNEQFF.